This record looks at one TCR beta chain sequence and its context. This clonotype has ten or more counts. This receptor's antigen is unknown. There are no base qualities to consult, and no much larger clone falls within one base. The label giving this sample's time point can be read as: patch test 3, about 24 weeks after DPC sensitization. This sample's treatment or condition label indicates: therapeutic diphenylcyclopropenone sensitization with weekly scalp DPC. At every patch-test visit, the blood draw took place before the patch test was put on. Eligible patients were aged 18 to 70, diagnosed with alopecia, deemed suitable for DPC therapy, and excluded if pregnant. Unfractionated whole blood was collected in Tempus Blood RNA tubes, and total RNA was extracted from that blood. This entry is derived from a study of human T cells and chemical hapten exposure listed by TCRdb under 2021. Turning to the overall study: For sensitization, 2% DPC in acetone was applied to a 2 cm by 2 cm area of upper inner arm skin. Blood for TCR sequencing was provided by twenty-nine alopecia patients at one to four time points (pre-sensitization, 2, 6 and 24 weeks). Patch tests used Finn chambers with 0.01% DPC on the upper back, scored after 6 days by International Contact Dermatitis Research Group standards. Patients additionally received weekly therapeutic DPC doses to the scalp throughout the roughly 25-week study period. In alopecia patients, the study followed how the peripheral blood TCR repertoire changed in vivo over primary and secondary sensitization to diphenylcyclopropenone (DPC), a hapten. The patient cohort, mostly female, included alopecia areata with under or over 50% scalp involvement, alopecia totalis and alopecia universalis. Libraries were pooled for sequencing, and per-sample TCR yields varied mainly because of small differences in library volumes within the pool. Patient blood was sampled pre-sensitization (week 0) and at 2, 6 and about 24 weeks after DPC sensitization. Broad study findings and their caveats: Because every patient had alopecia, a presumed autoimmune disease, the patients' immune response might differ from that of healthy individuals. Patch test score was positively correlated with the number of PT1 expanded TCRs, with significance at thresholds 8, 16 and 32 but not at 4. After repeated subsampling, changes were observed in the strength of the expansion versus patch-test correlation and in the threshold at which the correlation became significant. No change with DPC sensitization was found in the number of TCRs above 1 in 1000 frequency, and no evidence of global repertoire structure alterations was found. Significantly more large CDR3 similarity clusters were formed by expanded TCRs than by pre-sensitization or healthy control sets, consistent with antigen-driven responses.

Libraries were built with RACE. Instrument used: NextSeq 500. During library preparation, unique molecular identifiers were attached to individual cDNA molecules so that TCRs could be counted quantitatively and reproducibly. From each blood RNA sample, both TCR alpha and TCR beta chains were sequenced. Per the authors' processing: Samples had a median of approximately 96,000 TCRs, with a range from roughly 20,000 to 690,600. The Decombinator software suite was used to annotate V, J and CDR3 in the TCR reads. For the PS versus PT1 abundance plots, all samples were subsampled to the same number of TCRs (28,000). Expanded TCRs were defined as absent before sensitization and observed at least eight times at the 2-week time point. TCRdb reprocessing: public reads trimmed at Q25 with fastp, clones called with MiXCR, in-frame beta chains kept. Each CDR3 protein gets just one entry, which takes the most common genes and DNA from the rows behind it. TCRdb's processing, not the study's, gives the V and J calls here. Within this sample are about 82,000 distinct CDR3 sequences, with about an eighth of them counted one time only. 5.7% of the sample is taken by the ten largest.

Relative to germline, V is 6 bases shorter and J is 4 bases shorter, with 5 bases between their ends. The CDR3 has 11 amino acids, counting the end cysteine and phenylalanine. The sequence is cut down to CDR3 DNA, 33 bases in frame from base 1. Sequences LNHDA (CDR1) and SQIVND (CDR2) are obtained from the germline V gene (reference sequence). The receptor was derived from a woman aged 45-60 years with alopecia areata. Some clones in this sample may be carry-over from other donors' samples. The sequence is built from TRBV19 and TRBJ2-3; no D gene is confidently identified. Specimen: whole blood, collected in connection with sensitization to the hapten diphenylcyclopropenone (DPC). CDR3 region: CASRWADTQYF. The base sequence is TGTGCCAGTAGGTGGGCAGATACGCAGTATTTT. Reference TRBV19 and TRBJ2-3 proteins supply the regions before and after the CDR3; the full variable domain is: DGGITQSPKYLFRKEGQNVTLSCEQNLNHDAMYWYRQDPGQGLRLIYYSQIVNDFQKGDIAEGYSVSREKKESFPLTVTSAQKNPTAFYLCASRWADTQYFGPGTRLTVL.